This TCR beta chain was profiled in a study of beta chain features in type 1 diabetes. Looked up from germline, CDR1 is SGHTA and CDR2 is FQGTGA. The ends were cut back, 1 base at V and 4 bases at J, with 11 bases in the middle. CDR3 length equals 15 residues. Every isolated RNA sample was fully reverse transcribed, so sequencing captured expressed TCRB transcripts. Profiled with immunoSEQ multiplex PCR; TCRdb holds only in-frame clones, not every one. Here the sample spans roughly 230,000 clones, around 9.6% being singletons. This clone was seen a handful of times. The source is a woman between 18 and 30 years old in good health. Specimen: naive CD4+ T cells from blood. V gene TRBV7-3 combines with J gene TRBJ2-1; possible D gene TRBD1, 6 bases. The CDR3 nucleotides read TGTGCCAGCAGCTTAAGGACAGCCTTATACAATGAGCAGTTCTTC. Its translation is CASSLRTALYNEQFF.